This T cell receptor (beta chain) is drawn from a study of shared clonotypes between healthy human individuals. General study results and limits: Naive subsets, compared against memory subsets, generally had larger estimated richness values. Relative to their counterparts shared across all four donors, non-shared clonotypes exhibited diminished generation probabilities.

Germline CDR1 LNHDA, CDR2 SQIVND (reference sequence). There are 16 residues in the CDR3. Trimming at V came to 6 bases and at J to 5 bases, leaving 9 bases not matched to a gene. Sequenced by immunoSEQ multiplex PCR; TCRdb stores in-frame clones only, minus some. The data show fewer than 1.6 million clones, approximately 98.5% seen once. On this clone: Its target is not known.

The chain employs TRBV19 and TRBJ1-5, with TRBD1 identical over 11 bases. Sequencing was carried out using naive CD4+ T cells sorted from blood. Specified subset: CD45RA+ positively selected. The origin of this receptor is a man between 25 and 39 years old in good health. The CDR3 region is CASSTRGQGDYQPQHF. Written as DNA, the CDR3 is TGTGCCAGTAGCACTCGGGGACAGGGGGATTATCAGCCCCAGCATTTT.